The 6 T cell receptor beta chains in this list originate from one sample, sequenced in a study of OX40 agonist ivuxolimab in advanced cancers. Data came from immunoSEQ multiplex PCR; TCRdb stores just in-frame clones and leaves some out. The table lists more than 35,000 clones, about four fifths of them singletons, with around 16% in the top ten. Specimen: CD4+ or CD8+ T cells sorted from blood, collected in a trial of the OX40 agonist ivuxolimab. These receptors were obtained from an adult with an advanced solid tumor such as melanoma, head and neck, liver or kidney cancer.

The V and J genes are TRBV7-2 and TRBJ1-6; tentatively, D is TRBD1 (5 bases). Between the trimmed V and J ends, which lost 3 bases and 8 bases, there was a span of 14 bases. Germline CDR1 reads SGHTA; CDR2 reads FQGNSA. The CDR3 contains 15 residues. CDR3: CASSLDTWEYSPLHF. The DNA for the CDR3 is TGTGCCAGCAGCTTGGACACTTGGGAGTATTCACCCCTCCACTTT.

The V call is TRBV9, the J call TRBJ1-6; D is undetermined. From germline, CDR1 is SGDLS and CDR2 YYNGEE. There are 15 residues in the CDR3. V lost 3 bases to trimming and J lost 6 bases, with 13 bases between them. The CDR3 DNA reads as TGTGCCAGCAGCGGACGGGAGGGAAGTAATTCACCCCTCCACTTT. It is translated as CASSGREGSNSPLHF.

The rearrangement links TRBV19 to TRBJ1-5; D gene ambiguous. Germline CDR1 and CDR2: LNHDA and SQIVND (reference sequence). Trimming shortened V by 3 bases and J by 3 bases, and 9 bases separated the two germline ends. The CDR3 extends over 14 amino acids. The CDR3: CASSIVGDNQPQHF. CDR3 sequence (DNA): TGTGCCAGTAGTATTGTCGGAGACAATCAGCCCCAGCATTTT. Complete variable domain (other parts from reference TRBV19 and TRBJ1-5): DGGITQSPKYLFRKEGQNVTLSCEQNLNHDAMYWYRQDPGQGLRLIYYSQIVNDFQKGDIAEGYSVSREKKESFPLTVTSAQKNPTAFYLCASSIVGDNQPQHFGDGTRLSIL.

The DNA of the CDR3 is TGTGCCAGCAGCTGGACCCTGCGGGGTTCAGATACGCAGTATTTT. The encoded protein is CASSWTLRGSDTQYF. The chain couples TRBV7-2 to TRBJ2-3; tentative D call: TRBD2 (6 bases). CDR3 length: 15 amino acids. CDR1 and CDR2 from the germline V gene are SGHTA and FQGNSA. Trimming cost V 4 bases and J 4 bases, with 15 bases left between them.

The chain has TRBV28 and TRBJ2-7; weak D call: TRBD2 (5 bases). CDR1 MDHEN and CDR2 SYDVKM come from the germline V gene. Between the trimmed V and J ends, which lost 4 bases and 7 bases, there was a span of 14 bases. The CDR3 is 13 amino acids. The CDR3 protein is CASSSDGLREQYF. Here the CDR3 DNA reads TGTGCCAGCAGTTCGGACGGACTTCGGGAGCAGTACTTC.

The CDR3 loop is CAITATGELFF. CDR3 in DNA: TGTGCCATCACGGCCACCGGGGAGCTGTTTTTT. The chain couples TRBV10-3 to TRBJ2-2; no reliable D call. Trimming removed 7 bases from V and 4 bases from J, with 4 bases in between. This CDR3 is 11 amino acids long. Germline assignment: CDR1 ENHRY and CDR2 SYGVKD.